The 6 T cell receptor beta chains below all came from one sample that was sequenced in a study of cytomegalovirus exposure and HLA in healthy donors. In the PCR, 60 Vbeta and 13 Jbeta primers were used. Sequenced by immunoSEQ multiplex PCR; TCRdb stores in-frame clones only, minus some. Among around 38,000 clones listed, over 65% were seen once. Source material: PBMCs. The source of these receptors is a man between 45 and 60 years old in good health and CMV-seropositive.

This clone appeared once. The V call is TRBV7-2, the J call TRBJ2-2; D is undetermined. The CDR3 has 15 residues. CDR1 is SGHTA, CDR2 FQGNSA, per germline. V gave up 2 bases and J gave up 4 bases, with 11 bases separating them. CDR3 amino acids: CASSLFRPGTGELFF. DNA of the CDR3: TGTGCCAGCAGCTTATTTAGGCCAGGCACCGGGGAGCTGTTTTTT.

Only a few counts were recorded for this clone. The chain is built from TRBV6-6 and TRBJ2-7; TRBD2 matches at 9 bases. V was clipped by 0 bases and J by 4 bases; unmatched bases: 7. The length of the CDR3 is 16 residues. From germline, CDR1 is MNHNY and CDR2 SVGAGI (reference sequence). This CDR3 reads CASSYSVIAGEYEQYF. CDR3 nucleotides: TGTGCCAGCAGTTACTCGGTAATAGCGGGGGAATACGAGCAGTACTTC.

V and J are TRBV7-2 and TRBJ2-1, with 9 bases aligning to TRBD2. V lost 1 base and J lost 7; bases outside the gene matches: 5. The germline V gene encodes CDR1 SGHTA and CDR2 FQGNSA. There are 15 residues in the CDR3. The CDR3 sequence is CASSLVGSGGNEQFF. DNA of the CDR3: TGTGCCAGCAGCTTAGTTGGTAGCGGGGGTAATGAGCAGTTCTTC.

The J gene is TRBJ1-3, the V gene TRBV18, with 7 bases aligning to TRBD1. Germline lookup yields CDR1 KGHSH and CDR2 LQKENI. This CDR3 has 15 residues. J was trimmed by 0 bases and V by 6 bases; bases with no gene match: 5. In DNA form, the CDR3 reads TGTGCCAGCTCGCCGGGACAGAGCTCTGGAAACACCATATATTTT. Translation: CASSPGQSSGNTIYF.

The gene calls are TRBV5-6 and TRBJ2-7, with D maybe TRBD2 (5 bases). The CDR3 runs 14 residues. From germline, CDR1 is SGHDT and CDR2 YYEEEE. The V and J ends lost 4 bases and 3 bases respectively, with 14 bases between them. In DNA, the CDR3 is TGTGCCAGCAGCCGCGGGCCCAAATTCTACGAGCAGTACTTC. Translation gives CASSRGPKFYEQYF.

Only one count was recorded for this clone. A junction boundary mismatches the germline segment, possibly from a read error. V is TRBV7-2 and J is TRBJ2-7, with 11 bases matching TRBD1. This CDR3 is built from 15 residues. Germline V gene sequence: CDR1 SGHTA, CDR2 FQGNSA. For the CDR3, the DNA is TGTGCCAGCAGCGTAGGGACAGGGGGATCCTTCGAGCAGTACTTC. It codes for CASSVGTGGSFEQYF. The full variable domain, its missing parts supplied by reference TRBV7-2 and TRBJ2-7, is GAGVSQSPSNKVTEKGKDVELRCDPISGHTALYWYRQSLGQGLEFLIYFQGNSAPDKSGLPSDRFSAERTGGSVSTLTIQRTQQEDSAVYLCASSVGTGGSFEQYFGPGTRLTVT.